This T cell receptor beta chain was captured by sequencing in a study of blood T cell repertoires in COVID-19. Whole-study context: Nucleic acid was either cDNA or gDNA, and it came from T cells, B-cell-depleted T cells, or PBMCs.

Profiling relied on immunoSEQ multiplex PCR, and the TCRdb table lists in-frame clones only, not all of them. Of about 120,000 clones in the sample, around 90% were seen once. Trimming pared 5 bases from V and 3 bases from J, leaving 17 bases between. Germline V gene sequence: CDR1 SGDLS, CDR2 YYNGEE. The CDR3 consists of 15 residues. The specimen sequenced was peripheral blood. This chain links TRBV9 with TRBJ1-2; a possible D gene is TRBD1 (5 bases). The sequence was collected from a woman aged 55 to 70 with COVID-19, enrolled during active disease. The CDR3 nucleotides read TGTGCCAGCAGTGGGGCCTTCGGGGGGGACTATGGCTACACCTTC. This gives the protein CASSGAFGGDYGYTF.